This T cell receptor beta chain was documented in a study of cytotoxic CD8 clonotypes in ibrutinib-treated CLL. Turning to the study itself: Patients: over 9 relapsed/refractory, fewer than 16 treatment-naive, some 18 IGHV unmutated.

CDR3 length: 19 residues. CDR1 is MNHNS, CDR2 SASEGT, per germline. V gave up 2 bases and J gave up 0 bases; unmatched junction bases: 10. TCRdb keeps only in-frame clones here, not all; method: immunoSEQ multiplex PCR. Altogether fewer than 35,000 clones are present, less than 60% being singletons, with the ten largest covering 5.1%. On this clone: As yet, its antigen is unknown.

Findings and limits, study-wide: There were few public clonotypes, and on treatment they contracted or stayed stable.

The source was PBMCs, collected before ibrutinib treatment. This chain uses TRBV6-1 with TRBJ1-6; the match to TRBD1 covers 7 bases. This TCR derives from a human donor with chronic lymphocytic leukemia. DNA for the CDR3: TGTGCCAGCAGTGAACCTGGGACAGAGGTTTTCTCCTATAATTCACCCCTCCACTTT. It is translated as CASSEPGTEVFSYNSPLHF.